This TCR beta chain emerged from a study of technical replicates of blood from a few donors. Produced via immunoSEQ multiplex PCR; TCRdb's table is partial and in-frame only. The sample records about 85,000 clones, around 94% being singletons. This CDR3 has 14 residues. Germline CDR1 SNHLY, CDR2 FYNNEI. J was trimmed by 7 bases and V by 7 bases; bases with no gene match: 9. The chain employs TRBV2 and TRBJ1-1, with 10 bases fitting TRBD1. This receptor was obtained from a human donor in good health. Sequenced material: T cells isolated from PBMCs. CDR3 protein: CASKEDRGLGEAFF. CDR3 nucleotides: TGTGCCAGCAAAGAAGACAGGGGGCTGGGTGAAGCTTTCTTT.